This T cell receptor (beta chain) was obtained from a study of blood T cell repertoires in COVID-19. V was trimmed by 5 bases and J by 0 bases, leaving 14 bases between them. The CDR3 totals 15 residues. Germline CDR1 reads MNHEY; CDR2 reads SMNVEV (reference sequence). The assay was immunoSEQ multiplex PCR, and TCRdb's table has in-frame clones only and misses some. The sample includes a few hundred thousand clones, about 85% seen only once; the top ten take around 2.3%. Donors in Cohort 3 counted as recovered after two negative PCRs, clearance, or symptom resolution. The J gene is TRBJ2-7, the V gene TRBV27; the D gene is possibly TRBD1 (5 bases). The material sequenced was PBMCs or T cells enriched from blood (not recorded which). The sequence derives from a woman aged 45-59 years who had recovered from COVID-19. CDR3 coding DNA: TGTGCCAGCAGTGTTGACAGAGCTCACTCCTACGAGCAGTACTTC. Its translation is CASSVDRAHSYEQYF.